This passage covers 21 T cell receptor beta chains from one sample sequenced in a study of blood T cell repertoires in COVID-19. The method was immunoSEQ multiplex PCR; TCRdb's version includes in-frame clones alone and lacks a portion of them. The sample records 84,000 or so clones, approximately 80% being singletons. The sample was peripheral blood. The receptors were sampled from a man at least 80 years old with active or convalescent COVID-19.

The chain is built from TRBV6-4 and TRBJ2-2; 9 bases agree with TRBD2. The trim removed 3 bases at V and 2 bases at J, leaving 4 bases unmatched. CDR3 size: 16 residues. Germline V gives CDR1 MRHNA, CDR2 SNTAGT. CDR3 coding DNA: TGTGCCAGCAGTGAATTTAGCGGGAGCAACACCGGGGAGCTGTTTTTT. Amino acids: CASSEFSGSNTGELFF.

The chain carries TRBV5-1 and TRBJ1-4, with D possibly being TRBD1 (6 bases). V was cut by 4 bases and J by 4 bases, with 17 bases left in between. The CDR3 length is 16 residues. Germline CDR1 and CDR2: SGHRS and YFSETQ. The CDR3 sequence: CASSPGTDRFNEKLFF. In DNA, the CDR3 is TGCGCCAGCAGCCCCGGAACAGACAGGTTTAATGAAAAACTGTTTTTT.

This clone was counted once. The chain links TRBV19 to TRBJ1-5; D possibly corresponds to TRBD1 (6 bases). This CDR3 comprises 16 residues. V lost 2 bases, J lost 2 bases, and 13 bases lay in between. Germline V lookup: CDR1 LNHDA, CDR2 SQIVND (reference sequence). The CDR3 region is CASSISRGAGNQPQHF. CDR3 sequence (DNA): TGTGCCAGTAGTATATCGCGGGGGGCCGGCAATCAGCCCCAGCATTTT. The whole variable domain, filled in from reference TRBV19 and TRBJ1-5, reads DGGITQSPKYLFRKEGQNVTLSCEQNLNHDAMYWYRQDPGQGLRLIYYSQIVNDFQKGDIAEGYSVSREKKESFPLTVTSAQKNPTAFYLCASSISRGAGNQPQHFGDGTRLSIL.

Only one count was recorded for this clone. The rearrangement links TRBV6-1 to TRBJ1-4; no definite D call. There are 15 residues in the CDR3. CDR1 and CDR2 (germline): MNHNS, SASEGT. V lost 0 bases and J lost 4, with 9 bases in between. The DNA of the CDR3 is TGTGCCAGCAGTGAAGCCGGTGGAGTTAATGAAAAACTGTTTTTT. Amino acids: CASSEAGGVNEKLFF.

The genes are TRBV15 and TRBJ2-2; TRBD2 matches at 8 bases. The length of the CDR3 is 15 residues. Germline lookup yields CDR1 LNHNV and CDR2 YYDKDF (reference sequence). The V gene end was trimmed by 1 base and the J gene end by 7 bases; junction bases not matched to a gene: 5. This CDR3 is CATSRGAGDDGELFF. As DNA, the CDR3 is TGTGCCACCAGCAGAGGAGCGGGAGATGACGGGGAGCTGTTTTTT.

V gene TRBV24-1 combines with J gene TRBJ2-1, with D maybe TRBD1 (6 bases). Trimming pared 5 bases from V and 4 bases from J, leaving 14 bases between. This CDR3 spans 15 amino acids. Germline CDR1 reads KGHDR; CDR2 reads SFDVKD. CDR3 DNA: TGTGCCACCAGTGGGCACACAGGGAATTACAATGAGCAGTTCTTC. It is translated as CATSGHTGNYNEQFF.

The CDR3 sequence is CATSLGVNTEAFF. CDR3 coding DNA: TGTGCCACCAGCCTCGGGGTGAACACTGAAGCTTTCTTT. V is TRBV24-1 and J is TRBJ1-1; no clear D. The CDR3 has 13 residues. Germline V lookup: CDR1 KGHDR, CDR2 SFDVKD. Between the trimmed V and J ends, which lost 7 bases and 0 bases, there was a span of 8 bases.

The J gene is TRBJ2-2, the V gene TRBV5-6; 8 bases agree with TRBD2. The germline V gene encodes CDR1 SGHDT and CDR2 YYEEEE. The CDR3 is made up of 16 amino acids. The V segment lost 4 bases and the J segment 2 bases; nucleotides outside the gene matches: 7. In DNA form, the CDR3 reads TGTGCCAGCAGCCTGAACAGCGGGGGAAACACCGGGGAGCTGTTTTTT. Its translation is CASSLNSGGNTGELFF.

The V and J genes are TRBV7-6 and TRBJ1-6, with unresolved D. V shed 5 bases and J shed 6 bases, with 11 bases lying between them. Germline CDR1 reads SGHVS; CDR2 reads FNYEAQ. This CDR3 is built from 14 residues. CDR3 region: CASSPSALNSPLHF. For the CDR3, the DNA is TGTGCCAGCAGCCCCTCCGCACTTAATTCACCCCTCCACTTT. Based on the CDR3 plus reference TRBV7-6 and TRBJ1-6, the full variable domain is GAGVSQSPRYKVTKRGQDVALRCDPISGHVSLYWYRQALGQGPEFLTYFNYEAQQDKSGLPNDRFSAERPEGSISTLTIQRTEQRDSAMYRCASSPSALNSPLHFGNGTRLTVT.

This chain connects TRBV2 to TRBJ2-3; TRBD2 matches at 8 bases. The CDR3 is made up of 14 amino acids. Germline CDR1 SNHLY, CDR2 FYNNEI. Germline trimming cut 2 bases from V and 3 bases from J; bases unmatched to any gene: 1. CDR3 sequence (DNA): TGTGCCAGCAGTGAAAGCGGGAGAACAGATACGCAGTATTTT. Its translation is CASSESGRTDTQYF.

The chain uses TRBV18 and TRBJ2-2; D might be TRBD1 (6 bases). The CDR3 has 16 amino acids. Germline CDR1 and CDR2: KGHSH and LQKENI. V dropped 4 bases and J dropped 0 bases, with 12 bases sitting between them. CDR3 loop: CASSQTQGPNTGELFF. CDR3 nucleotides: TGTGCCAGCTCACAAACTCAGGGGCCGAACACCGGGGAGCTGTTTTTT.

This chain links TRBV7-3 with TRBJ1-1; 9 bases are a match to TRBD1. The V gene's germline CDR1 is SGHTA and CDR2 FQGTGA. CDR3 length equals 17 residues. Unmatched junction bases numbered 5, after V lost 0 bases and J lost 0 bases. The CDR3 loop is CASSLTTGGLMNTEAFF. The CDR3, as DNA: TGTGCCAGCAGCTTAACGACAGGGGGTTTAATGAACACTGAAGCTTTCTTT.

The chain links TRBV19 to TRBJ2-1, with a weak D call TRBD2 (5 bases). Germline V gene lookup returns CDR1 LNHDA and CDR2 SQIVND (reference sequence). With 7 bases removed from V and 8 bases from J, the gap between germline ends came to 21 bases. This CDR3 comprises 15 residues. The CDR3 DNA reads as TGTGCCAGTACCCTGGGGAGATCGGCCGGCGATGAGCAGTTCTTC. Translated, it gives CASTLGRSAGDEQFF.

The chain employs TRBV13 and TRBJ2-5; maybe TRBD2 (5 bases). From germline, CDR1 is PRHDT and CDR2 FYEKMQ (reference sequence). CDR3 length equals 13 residues. The V and J ends lost 7 bases and 5 bases respectively, with 14 bases between them. For the CDR3, the DNA is TGTGCCAGCACCCTACGGGGTGGCGAGACCCAGTACTTC. Amino acids: CASTLRGGETQYF.

Worth noting for this clone: The junction and the germline gene differ at one end; a read error may be behind it. The chain links TRBV7-7 to TRBJ2-5, with D unresolved. This CDR3 is built from 13 residues. CDR1 is SSHAT, CDR2 FNYEAQ, per germline (reference sequence). DNA for the CDR3: TGTGCTAGCAGCTTTGGCGAGGAAGAGACCCAGTACTTC. Its protein is CASSFGEEETQYF.

The V gene is TRBV27, the J gene TRBJ2-1, with TRBD2 matching over 7 bases. Germline V gives CDR1 MNHEY, CDR2 SMNVEV (reference sequence). This CDR3 is 13 amino acids long. V was clipped by 8 bases and J by 7 bases; unmatched bases: 8. CDR3 sequence (DNA): TGTGCCAGCGCGGAGGGAGGGAGGAATGAGCAGTTCTTC. Translation: CASAEGGRNEQFF.

The chain links TRBV20-1 to TRBJ1-6, with D possibly matching TRBD1 (5 bases). The CDR3 contains 11 residues. V lost 4 bases to trimming and J lost 14 bases, with 12 bases between them. From germline, CDR1 is DFQATT and CDR2 SNEGSKA (reference sequence). CDR3 region: CSATGGFALHF. In nucleotides, the CDR3 is TGCAGTGCTACTGGGGGGTTCGCCCTCCACTTT.

This clone was observed at least ten times. The genes are TRBV24-1 and TRBJ2-3; 9 bases fit TRBD1. V gave up 3 bases and J gave up 5 bases; unmatched junction bases: 8. This CDR3 comprises 16 residues. CDR1 is KGHDR and CDR2 is SFDVKD in the germline V gene. As DNA, the CDR3 is TGTGCCACCAGTGATCCCGGGACAGGGCATCAAGATACGCAGTATTTT. Its protein product is CATSDPGTGHQDTQYF.

V gene TRBV2 combines with J gene TRBJ2-3, with a tentative D call TRBD1 (6 bases). V lost 5 bases to trimming and J lost 4 bases, with 13 bases between them. Germline loops: CDR1 SNHLY, CDR2 FYNNEI. The CDR3 extends over 14 amino acids. CDR3 residues: CASSPSWGPDTQYF. In DNA, the CDR3 is TGTGCCAGCAGTCCCAGTTGGGGGCCAGATACGCAGTATTTT.

This rearrangement joins TRBV4-2 to TRBJ1-3; no clear D. V was pared by 0 bases and J by 1 base, with 13 bases between. Germline CDR1 LGHNA, CDR2 YNFKEQ. The CDR3 runs 17 residues. The CDR3 DNA follows: TGTGCCAGCAGCCAAGATACCCCGGGTTATTCTGGAAACACCATATATTTT. Translated, it gives CASSQDTPGYSGNTIYF.

The table lists this clone with a few counts. The chain is built from TRBV19 and TRBJ2-2; the match to TRBD2 covers 10 bases. The CDR3 is 17 amino acids. Trimming at V came to 1 base and at J to 3 bases, leaving 5 bases not matched to a gene. Germline V CDR1 and CDR2: LNHDA, SQIVND (reference sequence). CDR3 residues: CASSIALAGAYTGELFF. Here the CDR3 DNA reads TGTGCCAGTAGTATAGCCCTAGCGGGGGCCTACACCGGGGAGCTGTTTTTT.